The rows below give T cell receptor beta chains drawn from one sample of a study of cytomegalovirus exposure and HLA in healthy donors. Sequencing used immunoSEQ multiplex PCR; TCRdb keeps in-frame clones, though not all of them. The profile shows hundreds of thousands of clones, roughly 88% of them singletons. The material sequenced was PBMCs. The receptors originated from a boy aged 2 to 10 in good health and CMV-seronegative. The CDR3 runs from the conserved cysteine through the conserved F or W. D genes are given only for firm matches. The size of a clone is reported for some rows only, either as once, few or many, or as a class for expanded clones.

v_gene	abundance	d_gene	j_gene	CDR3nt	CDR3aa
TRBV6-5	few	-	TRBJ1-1	TGTGCCAGCAGTAATACCGGGGGGAACACTGAAGCTTTCTTT	CASSNTGGNTEAFF
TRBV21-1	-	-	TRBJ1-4	TGTGCCAGCAGCCCGATCGGGACAGGGGGAAAAAAACTGTTTTTT	CASSPIGTGGKKLFF
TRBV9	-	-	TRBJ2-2	TGTGCCAGCAGCATCTCCGGGACATTGAACACCGGGGAGCTGTTTTTT	CASSISGTLNTGELFF
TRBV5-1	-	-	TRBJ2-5	TGCGCCAGCAGCGCCGGGGCGGGGCGGGAGACCCAGTACTTC	CASSAGAGRETQYF
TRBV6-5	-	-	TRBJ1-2	TGTGCCAGCAGTTCCCTGGAGGGGCATGGCTACACCTTC	CASSSLEGHGYTF
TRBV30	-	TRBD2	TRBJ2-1	TGTGCCTGGAGTGAAACCGGGACTAGCGGGGACAATGAGCAGTTCTTC	CAWSETGTSGDNEQFF
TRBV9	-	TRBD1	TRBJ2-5	TGTGCCAGCAGCACGGGACAGGGGCAAGAGACCCAGTACTTC	CASSTGQGQETQYF
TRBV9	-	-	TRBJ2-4	TGTGCCAGCAGCGTAAGCTTGGGGGCGAAAAACATTCAGTACTTC	CASSVSLGAKNIQYF
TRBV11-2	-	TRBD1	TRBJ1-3	TGTGCCAGCAGCACAGGGGCGGGAAACACCATATATTTT	CASSTGAGNTIYF
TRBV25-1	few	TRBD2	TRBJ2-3	TGTGCCAGCACTGAAGCGGGAGGGCCTGCCGATACGCAGTATTTT	CASTEAGGPADTQYF
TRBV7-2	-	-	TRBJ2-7	TGTGCCAGCAGCTTAGACGCCAACTCCTACGAGCAGTACTTC	CASSLDANSYEQYF
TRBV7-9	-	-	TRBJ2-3	TGTGCCAGCAGCTTATGGGGCGGCGGGACTTATGGTACGCAGTATTTT	CASSLWGGGTYGTQYF
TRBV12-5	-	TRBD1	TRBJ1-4	TGTGCTAGTGGTCCCCCCCTAAGGGGGCCTAATGAAAAACTGTTTTTT	CASGPPLRGPNEKLFF
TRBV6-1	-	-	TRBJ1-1	TGTGCCAGCAGTGAATACGGCAGGGGAAACACTGAAGCTTTCTTT	CASSEYGRGNTEAFF
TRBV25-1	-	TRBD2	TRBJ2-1	TGTGCCAGCAGTGAATCGGTCCTAGCGGGAGGGGACTACAATGAGCAGTTCTTC	CASSESVLAGGDYNEQFF
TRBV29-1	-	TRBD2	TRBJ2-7	TGCAGCGTTGGTGCTAGCGGGGGGCCCTACGAGCAGTACTTC	CSVGASGGPYEQYF